This T cell receptor (beta chain) was identified in a study of T cell responses to AZD1222 COVID-19 vaccine. Study details: Timing groups of about 4 and about 12 weeks for second doses were pooled.

Broader study findings: Clonal diversity may have been underestimated, and the donors were mostly white British, with more females than males. No repertoire was sampled before or during the peak T cell response, only after it. The breadth and depth of Spike-specific TCRs increased once two AZD1222 doses had been given.

To note about this clone: Its specificity is not known.

Sequencing used immunoSEQ multiplex PCR; TCRdb keeps in-frame clones, though not all of them. The sample includes about 150,000 clones, over 75% of them seen just once. The sequence was collected from an adult in good health. The sequences come from peripheral blood, collected on day 0 of AZD1222 vaccination.

The CDR3 protein is CASRGGLYYGYTF. The CDR3 nucleotides read TGTGCCAGCAGGGGAGGGTTGTACTATGGCTACACCTTC. This sequence joins TRBV28 and TRBJ1-2, with unresolved D. The CDR3 contains 13 residues. Germline V gene data show CDR1 as MDHEN and CDR2 as SYDVKM. The V end lost 6 bases, the J end lost 3 bases, and 11 bases lay between the germline ends.